A single sample is the source of the 12 T cell receptor beta chains below, sequenced in a study of blood T cell repertoires in COVID-19. Repertoires were generated with immunoSEQ multiplex PCR, while TCRdb's copy carries only in-frame clones and drops some. In the table there are some 200,000 clones, less than 90% of which are singletons. The sequenced material came from peripheral blood. The receptors stem from an older man with acute or convalescent COVID-19.

The chain employs TRBV7-8 and TRBJ1-1; no clear D. The CDR3 is 12 amino acids. V was cut by 1 base and J by 10 bases, with 10 bases left in between. Germline-derived CDR1 and CDR2 are SGHVS and FQNEAQ. CDR3 amino acids: CASSLVKSGAFF. DNA of the CDR3: TGTGCCAGCAGCTTAGTGAAGAGCGGAGCTTTCTTT.

V is TRBV6-5 and J is TRBJ2-1; 8 positions agree with TRBD1. Trimming at V came to 0 bases and at J to 8 bases, leaving 6 bases not matched to a gene. Germline loops: CDR1 MNHEY, CDR2 SVGAGI. The CDR3 extends over 15 amino acids. The CDR3 sequence is CASSYSSGGLDEQFF. The DNA of the CDR3 is TGTGCCAGCAGTTACTCGTCAGGGGGCTTGGATGAGCAGTTCTTC.

The chain has TRBV13 and TRBJ2-2, with D unresolved. Germline CDR1 and CDR2: PRHDT and FYEKMQ (reference sequence). The V gene lost 6 bases and the J gene lost 4 bases, with 3 bases spanning the gap. There are 11 residues in the CDR3. CDR3 sequence: CASRATGELFF. CDR3 coding DNA: TGTGCCAGCAGGGCCACCGGGGAGCTGTTTTTT.

V and J are TRBV2 and TRBJ2-7; tentatively, D is TRBD2 (6 bases). V lost 6 bases and J lost 6, with 21 bases in between. The CDR3 runs to 15 residues. Germline CDR1 reads SNHLY; CDR2 reads FYNNEI. The CDR3 here is CASRISLGRDGEQYF. The CDR3 nucleotides read TGTGCCAGCAGGATATCTTTAGGGCGGGACGGCGAGCAGTACTTC.

The rearrangement links TRBV27 to TRBJ1-6, with D possibly TRBD1 on 6 matching bases. The germline V gene encodes CDR1 MNHEY and CDR2 SMNVEV (reference sequence). V was trimmed by 5 bases and J by 7 bases, leaving 18 bases between them. There are 16 residues in the CDR3. Here the CDR3 reads CASSLGHTRPNSPLHF. Here the CDR3 DNA reads TGTGCCAGCAGTCTGGGACATACACGGCCAAATTCACCCCTCCACTTT.

V and J are TRBV19 and TRBJ2-2; D not certain. Between the trimmed V and J ends, which lost 5 bases and 4 bases, there was a span of 17 bases. CDR1 and CDR2 (germline): LNHDA, SQIVND (reference sequence). The CDR3 sequence is 16 residues long. The DNA for the CDR3 is TGTGCCAGTAGTCCCTATCCAGAGGTGACCACCGGGGAGCTGTTTTTT. Protein sequence: CASSPYPEVTTGELFF.

The V and J genes are TRBV2 and TRBJ2-1, with D tentatively TRBD1 (6 bases). CDR1 is SNHLY, CDR2 FYNNEI, per germline. Trimming left V 4 bases short and J 10 bases short, with 17 bases between. The CDR3 has 14 amino acids. Here the CDR3 DNA reads TGTGCCAGCAGTGCGCTATCAGGGGTGGGCGAGCAGTTCTTC. Its protein product is CASSALSGVGEQFF.

This sequence joins TRBV29-1 and TRBJ2-7; 8 nucleotides align to TRBD1. This CDR3 has 12 residues. With 6 bases clipped from V and 3 bases from J, the junction kept 4 bases outside the gene matches. Germline loops: CDR1 SQVTM, CDR2 ANQGSEA. CDR3 nucleotide sequence: TGCAGCGTGGACAGGGATGGCTACGAGCAGTACTTC. It encodes CSVDRDGYEQYF.

The rearrangement joins TRBV4-3 to TRBJ1-1, with 8 bases lining up with TRBD1. This CDR3 region has 18 residues. V was pared by 5 bases and J by 5 bases, with 19 bases of the junction left unmatched. Germline V gives CDR1 LGHNA, CDR2 YSLEER. The CDR3 DNA reads TGCGCCAGCAGCGAAAGAACCGGGACAGGACTCAAAGGGACTGAAGCTTTCTTT. Amino acid sequence: CASSERTGTGLKGTEAFF.

With regard to this clone: This could be a read error, since a much larger clone is one nucleotide away. This chain uses TRBV5-1 with TRBJ1-5, with TRBD1 matching over 8 bases. The junction had 4 bases not matched to a gene; V was cut back by 0 bases and J by 5 bases. Germline CDR1 SGHRS, CDR2 YFSETQ. The CDR3 runs 15 residues. CDR3 sequence (DNA): TGCGCCAGCAGCTTGGGACAGGGGCTTGATCAGCCCCAGCATTTT. It yields the protein CASSLGQGLDQPQHF.

This chain connects TRBV30 to TRBJ1-2, with TRBD1 matching 7 bases. V was pared by 5 bases and J by 6 bases, with 9 bases of the junction left unmatched. Germline CDR1 GTSNPN, CDR2 SVGIG (reference sequence). This CDR3 spans 13 amino acids. In DNA, the CDR3 is TGTGCCTGGGTCTCAGGGGGAGCGAATGGCTACACCTTC. Translated, it gives CAWVSGGANGYTF.

The sample holds a few counts of this clone. The chain is built from TRBV6-5 and TRBJ2-6; the D is unclear. Germline-derived CDR1 and CDR2 are MNHEY and SVGAGI. The CDR3 totals 14 residues. Deletions cut 6 bases from V and 2 bases from J, with 8 bases between. CDR3 amino acids: CASRGLTGANVLTF. As DNA, the CDR3 is TGTGCCAGCAGGGGCCTAACTGGGGCCAACGTCCTGACTTTC.